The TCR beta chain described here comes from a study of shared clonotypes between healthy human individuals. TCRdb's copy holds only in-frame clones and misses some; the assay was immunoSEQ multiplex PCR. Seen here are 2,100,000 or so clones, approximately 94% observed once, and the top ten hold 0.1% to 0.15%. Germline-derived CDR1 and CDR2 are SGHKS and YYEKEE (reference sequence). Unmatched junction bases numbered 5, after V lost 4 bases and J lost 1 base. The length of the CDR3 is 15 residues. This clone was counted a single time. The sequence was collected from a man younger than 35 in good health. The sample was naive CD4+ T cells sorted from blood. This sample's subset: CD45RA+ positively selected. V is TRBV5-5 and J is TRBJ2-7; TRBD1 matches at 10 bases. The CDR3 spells CASSLGQGVSYEQYF. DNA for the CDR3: TGTGCCAGCAGCCTAGGACAGGGGGTGTCCTACGAGCAGTACTTC.